This TCR beta chain originates from a study of PD-L1 blockade in urothelial cancer. Study as a whole: Treatment start was followed by blood analysis at 3 weeks (second dose) and again at 6 weeks. A median of 141,255 T cells was found in the blood samples.

Synthetically made TCR analog templates were put into each PCR as spikes. Assay used: immunoSEQ multiplex PCR; TCRdb lists only in-frame clones, some missing. The table has about 74,000 clones, 75% to 90% seen once; the top ten hold 4.5%. Study findings and constraints: Tumor-linked clones in blood grew more by 3 weeks in durable-benefit patients.

Indicated time point: pretreatment peripheral blood. In this sample, this clone turned up a few times. Its antigen is unknown. Trimming pared 2 bases from V and 1 base from J, leaving 6 bases between. The length of the CDR3 is 13 residues. Germline-derived CDR1 and CDR2 are MDHEN and SYDVKM. The V and J genes are TRBV28 and TRBJ2-7, with D uncertain. Sample: PBMCs, taken around atezolizumab (anti-PD-L1) treatment. This TCR came from a man aged 70 or older with urothelial cancer. Written as DNA, the CDR3 is TGTGCCAGCAGTTTAGGGCAGTCCTACGAGCAGTACTTC. Its translation is CASSLGQSYEQYF. The full variable domain, completed using reference TRBV28 and TRBJ2-7, is DVKVTQSSRYLVKRTGEKVFLECVQDMDHENMFWYRQDPGLGLRLIYFSYDVKMKEKGDIPEGYSVSREKKERFSLILESASTNQTSMYLCASSLGQSYEQYFGPGTRLTVT.